This T cell receptor (beta chain) was captured in a study of blood T cells in healthy people across ages. With 3 bases clipped from V and 0 bases from J, the junction kept 7 bases outside the gene matches. The CDR3 length is 18 residues. The V gene's germline CDR1 is SGDLS and CDR2 YYNGEE. General study findings and limits: Donor CMV status was unknown, possibly confounding expanded clonotype changes.

Comment on this clonotype: What it recognizes is unknown.

A second PCR, run for roughly 7 to 12 cycles, used a sample-barcoded 5' primer plus a J-beta primer mix. TCRdb redid the calling of the 5' RACE reads with MiXCR, one entry per CDR3 protein. The sample includes just over 1 million distinct CDR3 sequences, 40% to 50% seen only once; the top ten take under 20%. This receptor was obtained from a woman between 55 and 75 years old in good health. The sequencing input was blood. The genes are TRBV9 and TRBJ2-3; 13 nucleotides agree with TRBD2. The CDR3 loop is CASSARLAGGRSTDTQYF. Written as DNA, the CDR3 is TGTGCCAGCAGCGCAAGACTAGCGGGAGGACGTAGCACAGATACGCAGTATTTT.